The present TCR beta chain was sequenced within a study of long-term antiretroviral therapy in people with HIV. This clone was seen more than once but under ten times. Its antigen is not known. The assay used was immunoSEQ (version v3.0), run at survey level. Assay: immunoSEQ multiplex PCR; the TCRdb copy retains only in-frame clones and omits some. The sample consists of 30,000 to 40,000 clones, roughly 76% of them appearing once. Study outcomes and limitations: Blood obtained between about 2004 and 2017 may reflect older ART regimens.

Per the germline V gene, CDR1 is KGHSH and CDR2 is LQKENI. V was shortened by 4 bases and J by 7 bases, with 17 bases between the two germline ends. CDR3 size: 15 residues. Source: unsorted PBMCs, taken 1.5 years after starting antiretroviral therapy. This chain uses TRBV18 with TRBJ1-5; perhaps TRBD1 as D (5 bases). The source of this sequence is a man aged 18 to 35 with HIV. This CDR3 reads CASSHLGRVGQPQHF. The CDR3 nucleotides are TGTGCCAGCTCACACCTGGGCAGGGTCGGCCAGCCCCAGCATTTT.